The 10 T cell receptor beta chains below were found in one sample sequenced in a study of CD8 T cells in Susac syndrome. Reverse transcription of 0.5 to 1 ug RNA was carried out with random hexamers. TCRdb processed the immunoSEQ multiplex PCR reads anew with MiXCR; each CDR3 protein has one entry. The sample lists 300,000 to 350,000 distinct CDR3 sequences; 92% were seen once. Sample: CD4+ T cells from PBMCs. The receptors were gathered from a human donor with multiple sclerosis.

The gene calls are TRBV19 and TRBJ2-7, with TRBD1 identical over 8 bases. The ends lost 3 bases at V and 5 bases at J; junction bases unmatched: 12. Germline lookup yields CDR1 LNHDA and CDR2 SQIVND (reference sequence). This CDR3 comprises 16 residues. The CDR3 sequence: CASSMTRGRRKNEQYF. The CDR3 nucleotides are TGTGCCAGTAGTATGACCAGGGGGCGACGGAAAAACGAGCAGTACTTC.

The chain recombines TRBV29-1 with TRBJ2-7; the D gene is possibly TRBD2 (5 bases). V was shortened by 5 bases and J by 3 bases, with 11 bases between the two germline ends. This CDR3 has 12 amino acids. Germline values: CDR1 SQVTM, CDR2 ANQGSEA. The DNA for the CDR3 is TGCAGCGTTTTACGGGCGGGCTACGAGCAGTACTTC. This encodes CSVLRAGYEQYF.

Written as DNA, the CDR3 is TGTGCCAGCAGCTTTGGCGAGGGGCCTAATCAGCCCCAGCATTTT. This translates into CASSFGEGPNQPQHF. The gene calls are TRBV7-9 and TRBJ1-5; D is perhaps TRBD1 (5 bases). The CDR3 runs 15 residues. CDR1 is SEHNR and CDR2 is FQNEAQ in the germline V gene (reference sequence). V was pared by 3 bases and J by 4 bases, with 13 bases between.

The CDR3 region is CASASGSTYNEQFF. In DNA form, the CDR3 reads TGTGCCAGCGCTAGCGGGAGCACCTACAATGAGCAGTTCTTC. The gene calls are TRBV7-9 and TRBJ2-1; 10 bases are shared with TRBD2. Germline values: CDR1 SEHNR, CDR2 FQNEAQ (reference sequence). This CDR3 has 14 amino acids. J lost 2 bases, V lost 8 bases, and 3 bases had no gene match.

The chain links TRBV7-9 to TRBJ2-3, with TRBD2 identical over 7 bases. Germline V gene data show CDR1 as SEHNR and CDR2 as FQNEAQ (reference sequence). The CDR3 consists of 17 residues. V was clipped by 4 bases and J by 3 bases; unmatched bases: 13. This chain's CDR3 is CASSSRGGSEVTDTQYF. The DNA of the CDR3 is TGTGCCAGCAGCTCGAGGGGCGGGAGTGAGGTTACAGATACGCAGTATTTT.

The gene calls are TRBV5-1 and TRBJ2-3; 9 bases fit TRBD1. J was trimmed by 4 bases and V by 4 bases; bases with no gene match: 7. CDR1 and CDR2 from the germline V gene are SGHRS and YFSETQ. The length of the CDR3 is 15 residues. The CDR3 sequence: CASSRGQGSPDTQYF. The DNA for the CDR3 is TGCGCCAGCAGCCGCGGACAGGGGAGCCCAGATACGCAGTATTTT.

J is TRBJ1-1 and V is TRBV29-1; 7 bases are shared with TRBD1. With V trimmed by 7 bases and J by 0 bases, 5 bases remained unmatched. Germline V CDR1 and CDR2: SQVTM, ANQGSEA. The length of the CDR3 is 13 residues. The DNA of the CDR3 is TGCAGCGGCCGGGACAGCATGAACACTGAAGCTTTCTTT. Translated: CSGRDSMNTEAFF.

This rearrangement joins TRBV19 to TRBJ2-2, with TRBD1 as a possible D gene (5 bases). CDR1 and CDR2 (germline): LNHDA, SQIVND (reference sequence). Trimming removed 4 bases from V and 7 bases from J, with 10 bases in between. The CDR3 is made up of 13 amino acids. The CDR3 region is CASSTQGSGELFF. The CDR3 nucleotides read TGTGCCAGTAGTACTCAGGGAAGCGGGGAGCTGTTTTTT.

The chain links TRBV2 to TRBJ1-2; D remains ambiguous. The germline V and J ends were trimmed by 0 bases and 4 bases, with 9 bases remaining between them. The CDR3 sequence is 14 residues long. Germline V CDR1 and CDR2: SNHLY, FYNNEI. The CDR3 region is CASSEAIEPYGYTF. The CDR3 DNA reads as TGTGCCAGCAGTGAAGCCATCGAGCCCTATGGCTACACCTTC.

The chain carries TRBV12-3 or TRBV12-4 and TRBJ1-6, with D possibly TRBD1 on 5 matching bases. The V end lost 6 bases, the J end lost 5 bases, and 14 bases lay between the germline ends. This CDR3 contains 15 residues. In DNA, the CDR3 is TGTGCCAGCAGGGTCGTGAGGGGAGATAATTCACCCCTCCACTTT. This encodes CASRVVRGDNSPLHF.